This TCR beta chain is drawn from a study of cytotoxic CD8 clonotypes in ibrutinib-treated CLL. A few counts support this clone. Its antigen is as yet unknown. Germline loops: CDR1 SEHNR, CDR2 FQNEAQ (reference sequence). CDR3 length: 15 amino acids. J was trimmed by 0 bases and V by 6 bases; bases with no gene match: 8. The repertoire was sequenced with immunoSEQ multiplex PCR; TCRdb's copy has only in-frame clones and lacks some. The sample includes around 97,000 clones, 70% to 80% of them seen just once. Whole-study results and caveats: An increase in clonality occurred at ibrutinib response, followed by a return toward baseline at progression.

V usage is TRBV7-9 and J usage is TRBJ2-7; 7 nucleotides match TRBD1. The sample was PBMCs, taken after 12 months of ibrutinib treatment. The origin of this receptor is a human donor with chronic lymphocytic leukemia. CDR3 amino acids: CASRSDRASSYEQYF. CDR3 DNA: TGTGCCAGCAGATCCGACAGGGCCAGCTCCTACGAGCAGTACTTC.